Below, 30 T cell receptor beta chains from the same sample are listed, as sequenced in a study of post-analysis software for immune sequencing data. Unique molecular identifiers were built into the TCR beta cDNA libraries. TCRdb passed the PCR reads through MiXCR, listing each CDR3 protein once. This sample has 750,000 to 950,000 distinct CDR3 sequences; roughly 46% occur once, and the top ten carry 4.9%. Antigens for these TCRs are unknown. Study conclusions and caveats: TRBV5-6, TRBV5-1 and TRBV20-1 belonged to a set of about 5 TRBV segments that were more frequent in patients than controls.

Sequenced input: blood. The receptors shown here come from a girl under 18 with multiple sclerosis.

The CDR3 here is CSARDWLAGANEQFF. DNA for the CDR3: TGCAGTGCTAGAGATTGGCTAGCGGGAGCGAATGAGCAGTTCTTC. The chain uses TRBV20-1 and TRBJ2-1; 10 bases are a match to TRBD2. CDR1 and CDR2 from the germline V gene are DFQATT and SNEGSKA (reference sequence). V was clipped by 0 bases and J by 7 bases; unmatched bases: 6. The CDR3 runs to 15 residues.

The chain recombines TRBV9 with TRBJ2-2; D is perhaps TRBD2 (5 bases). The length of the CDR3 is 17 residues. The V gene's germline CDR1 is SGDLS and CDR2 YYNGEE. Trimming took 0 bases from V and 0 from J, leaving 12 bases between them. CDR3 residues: CASSVDGGPSNTGELFF. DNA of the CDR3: TGTGCCAGCAGCGTAGACGGAGGCCCCTCGAACACCGGGGAGCTGTTTTTT.

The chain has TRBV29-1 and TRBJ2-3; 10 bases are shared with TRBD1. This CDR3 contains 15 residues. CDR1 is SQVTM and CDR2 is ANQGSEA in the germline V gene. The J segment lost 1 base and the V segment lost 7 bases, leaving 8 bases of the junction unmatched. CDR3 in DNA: TGCAGCGCATCGACAGGGGGCGGAGGCACAGATACGCAGTATTTT. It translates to CSASTGGGGTDTQYF.

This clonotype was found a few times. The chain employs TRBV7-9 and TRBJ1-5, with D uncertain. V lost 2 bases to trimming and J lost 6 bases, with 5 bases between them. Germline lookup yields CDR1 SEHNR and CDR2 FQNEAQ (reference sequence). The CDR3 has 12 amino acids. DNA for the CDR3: TGTGCCAGCAGCTTAAGGAGTCAGCCCCAGCATTTT. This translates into CASSLRSQPQHF.

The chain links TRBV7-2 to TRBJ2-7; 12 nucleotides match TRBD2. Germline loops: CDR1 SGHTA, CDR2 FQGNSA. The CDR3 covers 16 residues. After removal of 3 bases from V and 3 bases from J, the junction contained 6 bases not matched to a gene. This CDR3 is CASSFRASGRVYEQYF. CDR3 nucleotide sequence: TGTGCCAGCAGCTTCAGGGCTAGCGGGAGGGTCTACGAGCAGTACTTC.

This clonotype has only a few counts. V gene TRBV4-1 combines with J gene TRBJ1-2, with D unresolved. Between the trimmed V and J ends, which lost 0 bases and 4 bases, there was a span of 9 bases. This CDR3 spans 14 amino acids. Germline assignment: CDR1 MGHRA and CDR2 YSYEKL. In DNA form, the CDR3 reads TGCGCCAGCAGCCAAGAAGGACTGAGCTATGGCTACACCTTC. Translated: CASSQEGLSYGYTF.

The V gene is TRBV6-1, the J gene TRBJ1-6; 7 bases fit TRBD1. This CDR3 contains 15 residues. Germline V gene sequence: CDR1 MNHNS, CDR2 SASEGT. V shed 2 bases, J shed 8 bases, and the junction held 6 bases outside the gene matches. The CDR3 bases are TGTGCCAGCAGTGAATCGCTGCAGGGGGATTCACCCCTCCACTTT. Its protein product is CASSESLQGDSPLHF.

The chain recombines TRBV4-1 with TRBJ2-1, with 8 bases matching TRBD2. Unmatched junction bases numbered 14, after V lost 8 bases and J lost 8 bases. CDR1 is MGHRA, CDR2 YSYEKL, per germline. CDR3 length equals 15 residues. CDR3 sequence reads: CASRSGASGEDEQFF. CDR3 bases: TGCGCCAGCCGTAGCGGGGCTAGTGGGGAGGATGAGCAGTTCTTC.

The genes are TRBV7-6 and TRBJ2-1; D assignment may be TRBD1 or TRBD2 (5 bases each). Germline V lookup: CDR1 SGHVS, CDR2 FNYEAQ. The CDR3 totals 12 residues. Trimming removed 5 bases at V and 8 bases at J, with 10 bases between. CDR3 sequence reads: CASSHQGHEQFF. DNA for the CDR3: TGTGCCAGCAGCCACCAGGGACATGAGCAGTTCTTC.

DNA for the CDR3: TGTGCCAGCAGCTTAGACCTGGGACTAGCGGGAGGGCCCGGGAGCACAGATACGCAGTATTTT. Translation: CASSLDLGLAGGPGSTDTQYF. V is TRBV7-8 and J is TRBJ2-3; 16 positions agree with TRBD2. V shed 1 base, J shed 0 bases, and the junction held 10 bases outside the gene matches. Germline CDR1 and CDR2: SGHVS and FQNEAQ. The CDR3 has 21 amino acids. Based on the CDR3 plus reference TRBV7-8 and TRBJ2-3, the full variable domain is GAGVSQSPRYKVAKRGQDVALRCDPISGHVSLFWYQQALGQGPEFLTYFQNEAQLDKSGLPSDRFFAERPEGSVSTLKIQRTQQEDSAVYLCASSLDLGLAGGPGSTDTQYFGPGTRLTVL.

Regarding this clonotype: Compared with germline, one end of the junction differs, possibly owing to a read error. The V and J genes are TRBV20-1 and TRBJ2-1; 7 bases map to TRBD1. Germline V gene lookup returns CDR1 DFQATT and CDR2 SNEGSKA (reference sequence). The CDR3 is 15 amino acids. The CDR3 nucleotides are TGCAGTGATAGAGACGACAGGGTCCCCTACAATGAGCAGTTCTTC. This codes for CSDRDDRVPYNEQFF.

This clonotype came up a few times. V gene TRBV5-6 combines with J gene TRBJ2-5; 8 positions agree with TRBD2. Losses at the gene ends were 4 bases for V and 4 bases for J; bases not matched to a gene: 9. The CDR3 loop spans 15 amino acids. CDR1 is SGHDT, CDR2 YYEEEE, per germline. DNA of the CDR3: TGTGCCAGCAGCCCCCGACTAGCGAAAAGAGAGACCCAGTACTTC. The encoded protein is CASSPRLAKRETQYF.

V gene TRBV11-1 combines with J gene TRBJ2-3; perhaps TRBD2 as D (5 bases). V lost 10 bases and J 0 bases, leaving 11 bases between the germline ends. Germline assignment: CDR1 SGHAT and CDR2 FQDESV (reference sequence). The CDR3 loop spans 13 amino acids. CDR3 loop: CAIKRGSTDTQYF. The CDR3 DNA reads TGTGCCATTAAACGGGGAAGCACAGATACGCAGTATTTT. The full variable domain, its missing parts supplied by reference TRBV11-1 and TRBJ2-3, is EAEVAQSPRYKITEKSQAVAFWCDPISGHATLYWYRQILGQGPELLVQFQDESVVDDSQLPKDRFSAERLKGVDSTLKIQPAELGDSAMYLCAIKRGSTDTQYFGPGTRLTVL.

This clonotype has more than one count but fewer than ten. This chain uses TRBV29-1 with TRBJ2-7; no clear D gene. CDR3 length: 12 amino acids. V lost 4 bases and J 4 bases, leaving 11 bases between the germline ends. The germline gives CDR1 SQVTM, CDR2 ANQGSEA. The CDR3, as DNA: TGCAGCGTTGTAATAGCCCCATACGAGCAGTACTTC. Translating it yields CSVVIAPYEQYF.

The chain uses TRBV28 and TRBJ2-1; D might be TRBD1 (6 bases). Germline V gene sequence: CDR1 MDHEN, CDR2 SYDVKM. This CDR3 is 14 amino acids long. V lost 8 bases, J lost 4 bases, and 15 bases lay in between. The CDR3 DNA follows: TGTGCCAGCCGGGACACCGTCCAGTACAATGAGCAGTTCTTC. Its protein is CASRDTVQYNEQFF.

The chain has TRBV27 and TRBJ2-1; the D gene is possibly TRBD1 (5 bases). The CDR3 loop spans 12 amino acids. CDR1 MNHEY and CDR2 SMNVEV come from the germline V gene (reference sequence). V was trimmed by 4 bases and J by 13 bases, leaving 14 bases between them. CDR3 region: CASSSDGHLQFF. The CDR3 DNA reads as TGTGCCAGCAGTTCCGACGGACACCTACAGTTCTTC.

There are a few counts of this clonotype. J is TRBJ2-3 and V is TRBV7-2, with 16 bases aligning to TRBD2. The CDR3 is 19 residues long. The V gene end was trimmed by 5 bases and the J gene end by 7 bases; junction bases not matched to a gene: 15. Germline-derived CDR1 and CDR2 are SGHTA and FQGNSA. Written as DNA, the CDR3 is TGTGCCAGCAGCCCTATTGAGGGACTAGCGGGAGGGAGGGGCTATACGCAGTATTTT. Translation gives CASSPIEGLAGGRGYTQYF.

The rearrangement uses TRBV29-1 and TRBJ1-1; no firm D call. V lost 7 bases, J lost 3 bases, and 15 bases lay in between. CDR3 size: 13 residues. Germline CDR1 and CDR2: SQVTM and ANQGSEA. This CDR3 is CSAQRADDTEAFF. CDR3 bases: TGCAGCGCCCAGCGGGCGGACGACACTGAAGCTTTCTTT.

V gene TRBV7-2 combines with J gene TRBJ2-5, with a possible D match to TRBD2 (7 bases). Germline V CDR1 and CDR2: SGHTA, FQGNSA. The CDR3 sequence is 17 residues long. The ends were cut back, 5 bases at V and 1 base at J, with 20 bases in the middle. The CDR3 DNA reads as TGTGCCAGCAGCCCGAGGGGGGGGGCGGGAACCCAAGAGACCCAGTACTTC. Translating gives CASSPRGGAGTQETQYF. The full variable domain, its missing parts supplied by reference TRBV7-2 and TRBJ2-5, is GAGVSQSPSNKVTEKGKDVELRCDPISGHTALYWYRQSLGQGLEFLIYFQGNSAPDKSGLPSDRFSAERTGGSVSTLTIQRTQQEDSAVYLCASSPRGGAGTQETQYFGPGTRLLVL.

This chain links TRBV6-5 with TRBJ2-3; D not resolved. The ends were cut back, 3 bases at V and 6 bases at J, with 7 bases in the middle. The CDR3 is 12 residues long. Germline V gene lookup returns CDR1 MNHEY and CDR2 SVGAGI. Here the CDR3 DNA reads TGTGCCAGCAGTTATGGCGAGGATACGCAGTATTTT. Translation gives CASSYGEDTQYF.

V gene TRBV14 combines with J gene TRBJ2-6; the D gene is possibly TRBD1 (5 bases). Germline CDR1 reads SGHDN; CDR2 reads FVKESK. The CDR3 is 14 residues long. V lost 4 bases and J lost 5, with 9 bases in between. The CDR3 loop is CASSPQGWANVLTF. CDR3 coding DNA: TGTGCCAGCAGCCCCCAGGGTTGGGCCAACGTCCTGACTTTC.

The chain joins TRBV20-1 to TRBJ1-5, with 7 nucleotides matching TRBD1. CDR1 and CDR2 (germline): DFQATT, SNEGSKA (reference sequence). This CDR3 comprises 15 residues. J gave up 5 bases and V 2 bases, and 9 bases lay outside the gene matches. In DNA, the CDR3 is TGCAGTGCTAGACGATTAGGGCAGGGGGATCAGCCCCAGCATTTT. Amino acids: CSARRLGQGDQPQHF.

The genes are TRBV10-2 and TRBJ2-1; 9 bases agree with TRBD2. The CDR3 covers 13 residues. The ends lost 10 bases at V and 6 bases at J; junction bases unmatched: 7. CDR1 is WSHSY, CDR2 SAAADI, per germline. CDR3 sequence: CAITSGPRNEQFF. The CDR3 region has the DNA TGCGCCATCACTAGCGGGCCTCGCAATGAGCAGTTCTTC.

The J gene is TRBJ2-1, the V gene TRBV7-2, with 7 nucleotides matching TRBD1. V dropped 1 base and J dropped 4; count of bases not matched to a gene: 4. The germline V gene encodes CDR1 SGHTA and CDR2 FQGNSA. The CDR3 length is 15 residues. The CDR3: CASSLEQGTYNEQFF. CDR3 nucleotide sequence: TGTGCCAGCAGCTTAGAACAGGGGACGTACAATGAGCAGTTCTTC.

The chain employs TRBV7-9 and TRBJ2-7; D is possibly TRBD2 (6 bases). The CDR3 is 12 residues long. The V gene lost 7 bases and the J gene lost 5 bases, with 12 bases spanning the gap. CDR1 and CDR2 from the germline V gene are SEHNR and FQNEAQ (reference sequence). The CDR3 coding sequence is TGTGCCAGCATGGAGGGATGGAACGAGCAGTACTTC. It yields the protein CASMEGWNEQYF.

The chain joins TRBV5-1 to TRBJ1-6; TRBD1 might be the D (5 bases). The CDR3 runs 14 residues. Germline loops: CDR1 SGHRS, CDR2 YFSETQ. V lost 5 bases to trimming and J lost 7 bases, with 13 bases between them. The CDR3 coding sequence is TGCGCCAGCAGACCGGGACTGGGAAATTCACCCCTCCACTTT. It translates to CASRPGLGNSPLHF.

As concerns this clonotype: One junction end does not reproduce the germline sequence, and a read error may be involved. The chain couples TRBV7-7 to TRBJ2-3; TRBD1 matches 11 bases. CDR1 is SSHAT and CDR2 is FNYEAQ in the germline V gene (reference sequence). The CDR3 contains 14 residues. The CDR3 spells CASSPGQGEDTQYF. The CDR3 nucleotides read TGTGCTAGCAGCCCGGGACAGGGGGAAGATACGCAGTATTTT.

CDR3 bases: TGTGCCAGCAGCGCAAAGCTAGGGGACAGTGGGACCCAAGCTATGAACACTGAAGCTTTCTTT. Residues: CASSAKLGDSGTQAMNTEAFF. V is TRBV9 and J is TRBJ1-1; 7 bases are shared with TRBD1. The CDR3 is 21 residues long. The germline V gene has CDR1 SGDLS and CDR2 YYNGEE. Germline trimming cut 3 bases from V and 0 bases from J; bases unmatched to any gene: 23.

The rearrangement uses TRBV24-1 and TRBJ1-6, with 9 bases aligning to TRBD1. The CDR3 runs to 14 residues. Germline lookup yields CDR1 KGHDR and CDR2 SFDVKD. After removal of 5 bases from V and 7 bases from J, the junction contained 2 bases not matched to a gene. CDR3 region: CATSGTGENSPLHF. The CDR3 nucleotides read TGTGCCACCAGTGGGACAGGGGAAAATTCACCCCTCCACTTT.

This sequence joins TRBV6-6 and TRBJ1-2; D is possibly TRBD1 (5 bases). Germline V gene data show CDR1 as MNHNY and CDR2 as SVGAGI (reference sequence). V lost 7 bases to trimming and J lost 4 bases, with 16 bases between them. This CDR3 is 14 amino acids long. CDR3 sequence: CASTQGGGAYGYTF. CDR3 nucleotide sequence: TGTGCCAGCACCCAAGGCGGGGGTGCCTATGGCTACACCTTC.